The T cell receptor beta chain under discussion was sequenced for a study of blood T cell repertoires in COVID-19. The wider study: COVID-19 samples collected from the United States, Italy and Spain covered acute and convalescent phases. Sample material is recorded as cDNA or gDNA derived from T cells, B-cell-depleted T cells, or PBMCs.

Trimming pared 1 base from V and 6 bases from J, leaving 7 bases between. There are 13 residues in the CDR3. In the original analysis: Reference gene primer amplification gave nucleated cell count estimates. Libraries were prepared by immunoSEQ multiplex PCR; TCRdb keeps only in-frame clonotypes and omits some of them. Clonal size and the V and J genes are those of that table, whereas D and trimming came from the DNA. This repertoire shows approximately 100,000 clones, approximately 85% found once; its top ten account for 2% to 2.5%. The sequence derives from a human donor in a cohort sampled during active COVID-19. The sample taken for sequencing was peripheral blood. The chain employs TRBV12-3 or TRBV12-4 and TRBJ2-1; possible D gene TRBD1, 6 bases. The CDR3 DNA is TGTGCCAGCAGTTTAGACAGGGCCAATGAGCAGTTCTTC. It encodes CASSLDRANEQFF.